This record looks at one T cell receptor beta chain sequence and its context. Antigen: not known. The data were produced by immunoSEQ multiplex PCR, yet TCRdb's version contains in-frame clones alone and is incomplete. The sample comprises some 3,100 clones, 91% of which are singletons, and approximately 9.2% rests with the top ten. This sample was taken from a study of T cell clonotyping in hematopoietic cell transplantation. General study findings and limits: Recipient TCR diversity dropped after transplant; expanded clonotypes rose from day 30 to 180. At the given depth, recipient repertoires were over 95% de novo clonotypes. Broader posttransplant TCR repertoire diversity was predicted by graft donor and pretransplant recipient Inverse Simpson Index values.

This receptor was obtained from a male patient between 60 and 69 years old who had an allogeneic stem cell transplant from a related donor, so the T cells may come from the graft donor. Some clones in this sample may be carry-over from other donors' samples. The specimen was PBMCs, collected at the time of graft-versus-host disease after allogeneic stem cell transplant.

CDR3 in DNA: TGCGCCAGCAGCCAAGAATCTGGACTAGCGGGGGCTAAGAAGACCCAGTACTTC. Its translation: CASSQESGLAGAKKTQYF. The V and J genes are TRBV4-3 and TRBJ2-5; 13 bases are shared with TRBD2. After removal of 0 bases from V and 6 bases from J, the junction contained 10 bases not matched to a gene. Germline-derived CDR1 and CDR2 are LGHNA and YSLEER. The CDR3 length is 18 residues.